This section outlines one T cell receptor beta chain sequence together with its context. Sequencing was performed with immunoSEQ multiplex PCR; in TCRdb, only in-frame clones are kept and a portion is missing. The table includes about 86,000 clones, approximately 87% detected once. This entry is derived from a study of PD-L1 blockade in urothelial cancer. Study context: The study started patients on atezolizumab in the mid-2010s, giving 1,200 mg intravenously every 3 weeks. Male patients with bladder-origin urothelial cancer numbered about nine tenths of the roughly 29. Blood drawn 3 weeks (second dose) and 6 weeks after treatment start was analyzed.

This CDR3 is built from 13 residues. V was clipped by 2 bases and J by 2 bases, with 7 bases between them. The germline V gene has CDR1 MNHEY and CDR2 SMNVEV (reference sequence). Stated time point: pretreatment peripheral blood. The sequence derives from a man in his sixties with urothelial cancer. The chain couples TRBV27 to TRBJ2-7; D is unclear. The material was PBMCs, obtained around atezolizumab (anti-PD-L1) treatment. DNA of the CDR3: TGTGCCAGCAGTTTAAGACAACCCTACGAGCAGTACTTC. This encodes CASSLRQPYEQYF.